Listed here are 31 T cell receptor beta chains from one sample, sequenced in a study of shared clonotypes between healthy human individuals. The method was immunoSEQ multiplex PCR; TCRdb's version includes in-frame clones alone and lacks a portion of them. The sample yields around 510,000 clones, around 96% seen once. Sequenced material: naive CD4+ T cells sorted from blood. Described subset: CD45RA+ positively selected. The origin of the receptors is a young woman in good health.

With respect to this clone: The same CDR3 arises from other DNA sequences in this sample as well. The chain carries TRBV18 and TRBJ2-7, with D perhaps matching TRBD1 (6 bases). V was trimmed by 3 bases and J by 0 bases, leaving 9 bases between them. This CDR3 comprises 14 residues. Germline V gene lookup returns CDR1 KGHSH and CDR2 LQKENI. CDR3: CASSPQGSSYEQYF. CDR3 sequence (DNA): TGTGCCAGCTCACCCCAGGGGAGCTCCTACGAGCAGTACTTC.

CDR3 in DNA: TGTGCCAGCAGCCATACAGGGTTGACTGAAGCTTTCTTT. It is translated as CASSHTGLTEAFF. This chain connects TRBV6-5 to TRBJ1-1; perhaps TRBD1 as D (6 bases). Trimming removed 6 bases from V and 5 bases from J, with 13 bases in between. This CDR3 contains 13 residues. The germline V gene encodes CDR1 MNHEY and CDR2 SVGAGI.

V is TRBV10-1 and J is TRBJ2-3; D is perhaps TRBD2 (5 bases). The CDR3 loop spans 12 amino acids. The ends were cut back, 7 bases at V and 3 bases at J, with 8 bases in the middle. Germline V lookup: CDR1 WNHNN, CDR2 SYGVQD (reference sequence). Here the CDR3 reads CASNSGTDTQYF. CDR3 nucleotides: TGCGCCAGCAACTCGGGGACAGATACGCAGTATTTT.

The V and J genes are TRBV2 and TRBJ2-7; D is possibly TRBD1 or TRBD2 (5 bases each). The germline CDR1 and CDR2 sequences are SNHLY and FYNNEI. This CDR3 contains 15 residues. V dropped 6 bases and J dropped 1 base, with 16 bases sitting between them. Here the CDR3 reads CASRNEGTGSYEQYF. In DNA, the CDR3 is TGTGCCAGCAGAAACGAGGGGACGGGATCCTACGAGCAGTACTTC.

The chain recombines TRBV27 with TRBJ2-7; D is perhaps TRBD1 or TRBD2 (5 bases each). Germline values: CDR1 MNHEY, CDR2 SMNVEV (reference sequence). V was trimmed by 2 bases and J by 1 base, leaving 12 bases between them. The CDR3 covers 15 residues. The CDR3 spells CASSLRPGPSYEQYF. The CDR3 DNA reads TGTGCCAGCAGTTTACGTCCGGGACCGTCCTACGAGCAGTACTTC.

DNA for the CDR3: TGTGCCAGCAGTTTATTTTTCCGTACAGGGGGCGCAGGGGACTATGGCTACACCTTC. Translated: CASSLFFRTGGAGDYGYTF. The chain recombines TRBV28 with TRBJ1-2; 9 bases fit TRBD1. V was pared by 1 base and J by 3 bases, with 15 bases of the junction left unmatched. The CDR3 totals 19 residues. Looked up from germline, CDR1 is MDHEN and CDR2 is SYDVKM.

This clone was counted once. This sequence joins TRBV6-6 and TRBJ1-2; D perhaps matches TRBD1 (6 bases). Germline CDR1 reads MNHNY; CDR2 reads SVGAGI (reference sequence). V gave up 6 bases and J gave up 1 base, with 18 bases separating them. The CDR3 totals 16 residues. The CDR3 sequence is CASSPVPGHDNYGYTF. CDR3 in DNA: TGTGCCAGCAGCCCCGTTCCGGGACACGATAACTATGGCTACACCTTC.

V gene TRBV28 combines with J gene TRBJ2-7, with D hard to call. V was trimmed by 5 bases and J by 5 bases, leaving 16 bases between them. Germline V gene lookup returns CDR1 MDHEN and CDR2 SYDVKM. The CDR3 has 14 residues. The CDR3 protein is CASSPRIASDEQYF. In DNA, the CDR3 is TGTGCCAGCAGTCCGCGCATAGCAAGCGACGAGCAGTACTTC.

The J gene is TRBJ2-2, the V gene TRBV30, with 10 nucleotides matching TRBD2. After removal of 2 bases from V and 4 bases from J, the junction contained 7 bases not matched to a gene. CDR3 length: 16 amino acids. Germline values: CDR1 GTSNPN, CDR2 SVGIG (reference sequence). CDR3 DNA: TGTGCCTGGAGTCAACTAGCGGGAAGGTCCACCGGGGAGCTGTTTTTT. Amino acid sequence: CAWSQLAGRSTGELFF. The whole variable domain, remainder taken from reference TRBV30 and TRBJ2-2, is SQTIHQWPATLVQPVGSPLSLECTVEGTSNPNLYWYRQAAGRGLQLLFYSVGIGQISSEVPQNLSASRPQDRQFILSSKKLLLSDSGFYLCAWSQLAGRSTGELFFGEGSRLTVL.

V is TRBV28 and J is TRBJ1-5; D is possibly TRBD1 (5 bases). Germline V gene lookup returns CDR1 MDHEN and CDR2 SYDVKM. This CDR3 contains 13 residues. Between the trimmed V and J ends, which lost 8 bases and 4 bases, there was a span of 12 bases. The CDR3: CASYHQGNQPQHF. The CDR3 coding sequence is TGTGCCAGCTATCATCAGGGTAATCAGCCCCAGCATTTT. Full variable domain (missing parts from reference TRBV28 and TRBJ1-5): DVKVTQSSRYLVKRTGEKVFLECVQDMDHENMFWYRQDPGLGLRLIYFSYDVKMKEKGDIPEGYSVSREKKERFSLILESASTNQTSMYLCASYHQGNQPQHFGDGTRLSIL.

CDR3 in DNA: TGCGCCAGCAGCTGGCGAGCGGGAGAGTCCTACGAGCAGTACTTC. Encoded protein: CASSWRAGESYEQYF. This chain links TRBV5-1 with TRBJ2-7, with 8 bases lining up with TRBD2. This CDR3 is 15 amino acids long. CDR1 and CDR2 (germline): SGHRS, YFSETQ. J gave up 1 base and V 3 bases, and 6 bases lay outside the gene matches.

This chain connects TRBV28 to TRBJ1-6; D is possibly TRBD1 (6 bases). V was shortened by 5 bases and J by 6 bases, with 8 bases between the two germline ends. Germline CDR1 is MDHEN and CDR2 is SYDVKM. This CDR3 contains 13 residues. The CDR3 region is CASSGQPNSPLHF. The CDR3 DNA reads TGTGCCAGCAGTGGACAGCCTAATTCACCCCTCCACTTT.

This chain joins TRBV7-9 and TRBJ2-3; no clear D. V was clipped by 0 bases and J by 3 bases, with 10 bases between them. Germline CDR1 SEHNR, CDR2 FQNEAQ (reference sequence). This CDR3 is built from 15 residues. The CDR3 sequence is CASSLALGPTDTQYF. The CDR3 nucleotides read TGTGCCAGCAGCTTAGCGCTAGGTCCGACAGATACGCAGTATTTT.

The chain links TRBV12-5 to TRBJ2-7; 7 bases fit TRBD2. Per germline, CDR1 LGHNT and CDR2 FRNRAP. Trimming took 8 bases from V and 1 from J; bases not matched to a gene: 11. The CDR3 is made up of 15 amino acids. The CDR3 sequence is CASPSSGAKSYEQYF. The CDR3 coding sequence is TGTGCTAGTCCCTCTAGCGGAGCCAAATCCTACGAGCAGTACTTC.

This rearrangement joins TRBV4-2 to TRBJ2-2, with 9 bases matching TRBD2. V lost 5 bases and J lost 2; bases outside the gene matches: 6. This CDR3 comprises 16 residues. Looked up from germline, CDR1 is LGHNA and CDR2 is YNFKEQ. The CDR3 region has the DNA TGTGCCAGCAGCGACAGGACTAGCGAAAACACCGGGGAGCTGTTTTTT. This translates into CASSDRTSENTGELFF.

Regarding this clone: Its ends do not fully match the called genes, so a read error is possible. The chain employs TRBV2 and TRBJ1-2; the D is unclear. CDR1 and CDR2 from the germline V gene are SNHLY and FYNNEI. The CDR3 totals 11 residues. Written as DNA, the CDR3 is TGTGCCAGCAGTGTGGGGAGTACGGTCCTCTTC. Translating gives CASSVGSTVLF.

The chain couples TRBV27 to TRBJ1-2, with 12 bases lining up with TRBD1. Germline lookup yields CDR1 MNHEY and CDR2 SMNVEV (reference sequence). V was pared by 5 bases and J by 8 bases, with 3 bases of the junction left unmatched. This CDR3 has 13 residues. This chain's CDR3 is CASSRDRGLGYTF. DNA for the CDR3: TGTGCCAGCAGTCGGGACAGGGGGCTCGGCTACACCTTC.

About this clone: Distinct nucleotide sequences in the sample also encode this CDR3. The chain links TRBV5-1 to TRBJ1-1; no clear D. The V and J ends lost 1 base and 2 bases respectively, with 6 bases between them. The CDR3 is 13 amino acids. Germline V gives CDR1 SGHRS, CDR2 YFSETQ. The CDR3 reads CASSLTVNTEAFF. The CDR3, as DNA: TGCGCCAGCAGCTTGACGGTCAACACTGAAGCTTTCTTT.

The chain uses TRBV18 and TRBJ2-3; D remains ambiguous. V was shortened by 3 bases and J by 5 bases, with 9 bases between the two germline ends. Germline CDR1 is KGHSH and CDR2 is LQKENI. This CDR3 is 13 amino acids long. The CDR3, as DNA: TGTGCCAGCTCACCGCCGGGCTTAGATACGCAGTATTTT. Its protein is CASSPPGLDTQYF.

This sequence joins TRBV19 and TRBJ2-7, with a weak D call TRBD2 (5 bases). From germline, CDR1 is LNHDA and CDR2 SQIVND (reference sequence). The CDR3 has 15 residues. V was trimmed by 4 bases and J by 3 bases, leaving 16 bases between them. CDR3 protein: CASSTKTRGFYEQYF. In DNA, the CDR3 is TGTGCCAGTAGTACAAAGACACGGGGATTCTACGAGCAGTACTTC. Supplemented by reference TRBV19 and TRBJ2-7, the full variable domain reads DGGITQSPKYLFRKEGQNVTLSCEQNLNHDAMYWYRQDPGQGLRLIYYSQIVNDFQKGDIAEGYSVSREKKESFPLTVTSAQKNPTAFYLCASSTKTRGFYEQYFGPGTRLTVT.

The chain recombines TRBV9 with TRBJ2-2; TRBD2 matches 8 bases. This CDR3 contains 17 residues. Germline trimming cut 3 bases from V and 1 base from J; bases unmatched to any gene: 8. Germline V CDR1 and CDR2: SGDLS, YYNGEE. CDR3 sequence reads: CASSALRGAVNTGELFF. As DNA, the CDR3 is TGTGCCAGCAGCGCCTTGCGGGGGGCGGTGAACACCGGGGAGCTGTTTTTT.

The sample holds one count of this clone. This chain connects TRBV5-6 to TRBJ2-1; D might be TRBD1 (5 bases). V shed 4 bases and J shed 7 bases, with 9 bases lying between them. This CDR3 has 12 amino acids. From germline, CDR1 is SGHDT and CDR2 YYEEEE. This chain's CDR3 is CASSLRTNEQFF. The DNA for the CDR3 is TGTGCCAGCAGCCTAAGGACAAATGAGCAGTTCTTC.

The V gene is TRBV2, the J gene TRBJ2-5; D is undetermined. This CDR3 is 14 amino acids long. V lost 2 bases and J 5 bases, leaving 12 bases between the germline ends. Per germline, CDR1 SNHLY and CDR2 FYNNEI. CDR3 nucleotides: TGTGCCAGCAGTGAACAGCGCCTTGAGGAGACCCAGTACTTC. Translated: CASSEQRLEETQYF. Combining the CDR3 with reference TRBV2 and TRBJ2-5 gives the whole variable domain EPEVTQTPSHQVTQMGQEVILRCVPISNHLYFYWYRQILGQKVEFLVSFYNNEISEKSEIFDDQFSVERPDGSNFTLKIRSTKLEDSAMYFCASSEQRLEETQYFGPGTRLLVL.

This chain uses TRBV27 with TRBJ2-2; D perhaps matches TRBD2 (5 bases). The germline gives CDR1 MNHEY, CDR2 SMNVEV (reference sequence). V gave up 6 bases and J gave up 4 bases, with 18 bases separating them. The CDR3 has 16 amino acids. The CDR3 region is CASREIGGSGTGELFF. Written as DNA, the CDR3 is TGTGCCAGCAGAGAAATCGGAGGCTCGGGCACCGGGGAGCTGTTTTTT.

The CDR3 nucleotides read TGCGCCAGCAGCTTGGCCCTTACTAGCGGGACCCCCTACGAGCAGTACTTC. Its translation is CASSLALTSGTPYEQYF. The chain is built from TRBV5-1 and TRBJ2-7; 10 nucleotides align to TRBD2. The CDR3 totals 17 residues. Germline V CDR1 and CDR2: SGHRS, YFSETQ. V gave up 0 bases and J gave up 2 bases; unmatched junction bases: 8.

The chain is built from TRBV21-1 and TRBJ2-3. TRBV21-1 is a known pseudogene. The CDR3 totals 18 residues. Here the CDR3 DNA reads TGTGCCAGCAGCAAAGGGGGGCTCTGGCGGGACTGTCGAGATACGCAGTATTTT. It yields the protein CASSKGGLWRDCRDTQYF.

Here the CDR3 DNA reads TGTGCCAGCAGTGAGACCGGACAGGAGGGGGATCAGCCCCAGCATTTT. This codes for CASSETGQEGDQPQHF. This chain uses TRBV6-1 with TRBJ1-5; 7 bases are shared with TRBD1. In germline, CDR1 is MNHNS, CDR2 SASEGT. This CDR3 is 16 amino acids long. V was pared by 3 bases and J by 5 bases, with 10 bases of the junction left unmatched.

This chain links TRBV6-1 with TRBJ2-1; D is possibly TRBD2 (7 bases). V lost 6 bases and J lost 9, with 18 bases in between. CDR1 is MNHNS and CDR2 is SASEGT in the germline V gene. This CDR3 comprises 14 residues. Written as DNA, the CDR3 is TGTGCCAGCAGCCATCAAGGGGGGGCCAGTGAGCAGTTCTTC. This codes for CASSHQGGASEQFF.

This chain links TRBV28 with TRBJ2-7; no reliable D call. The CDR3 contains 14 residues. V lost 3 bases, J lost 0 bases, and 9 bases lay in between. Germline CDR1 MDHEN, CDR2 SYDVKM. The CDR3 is CASSFLTNSYEQYF. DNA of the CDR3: TGTGCCAGCAGTTTCCTGACAAACTCCTACGAGCAGTACTTC.

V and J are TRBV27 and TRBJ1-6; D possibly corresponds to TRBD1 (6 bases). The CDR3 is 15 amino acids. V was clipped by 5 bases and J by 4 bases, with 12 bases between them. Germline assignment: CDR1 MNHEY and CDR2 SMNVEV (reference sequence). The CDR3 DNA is TGTGCCAGCAGTCTGGACAGATTATATAATTCACCCCTCCACTTT. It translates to CASSLDRLYNSPLHF.

The chain's CDR3 is CASSPSGLHEQYF. CDR3 bases: TGCGCCAGCAGTCCCTCAGGGTTACACGAGCAGTACTTC. The chain joins TRBV5-1 to TRBJ2-7; possibly TRBD1 for D (5 bases). From germline, CDR1 is SGHRS and CDR2 YFSETQ. V lost 5 bases and J lost 5, with 14 bases in between. This CDR3 is 13 amino acids long.